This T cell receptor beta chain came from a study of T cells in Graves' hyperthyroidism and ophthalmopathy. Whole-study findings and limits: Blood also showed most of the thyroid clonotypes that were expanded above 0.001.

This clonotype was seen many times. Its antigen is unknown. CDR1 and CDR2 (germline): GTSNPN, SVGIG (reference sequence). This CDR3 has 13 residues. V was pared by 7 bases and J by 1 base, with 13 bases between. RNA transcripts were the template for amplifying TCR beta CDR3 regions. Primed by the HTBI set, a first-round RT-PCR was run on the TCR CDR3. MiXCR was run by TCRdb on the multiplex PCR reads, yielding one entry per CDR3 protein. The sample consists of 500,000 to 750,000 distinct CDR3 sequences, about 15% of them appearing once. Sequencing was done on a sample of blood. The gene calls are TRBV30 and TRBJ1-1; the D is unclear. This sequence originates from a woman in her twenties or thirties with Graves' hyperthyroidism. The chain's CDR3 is CASRRAANTEAFF. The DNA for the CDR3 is TGTGCCTCCCGGAGGGCGGCGAACACTGAAGCTTTCTTT.